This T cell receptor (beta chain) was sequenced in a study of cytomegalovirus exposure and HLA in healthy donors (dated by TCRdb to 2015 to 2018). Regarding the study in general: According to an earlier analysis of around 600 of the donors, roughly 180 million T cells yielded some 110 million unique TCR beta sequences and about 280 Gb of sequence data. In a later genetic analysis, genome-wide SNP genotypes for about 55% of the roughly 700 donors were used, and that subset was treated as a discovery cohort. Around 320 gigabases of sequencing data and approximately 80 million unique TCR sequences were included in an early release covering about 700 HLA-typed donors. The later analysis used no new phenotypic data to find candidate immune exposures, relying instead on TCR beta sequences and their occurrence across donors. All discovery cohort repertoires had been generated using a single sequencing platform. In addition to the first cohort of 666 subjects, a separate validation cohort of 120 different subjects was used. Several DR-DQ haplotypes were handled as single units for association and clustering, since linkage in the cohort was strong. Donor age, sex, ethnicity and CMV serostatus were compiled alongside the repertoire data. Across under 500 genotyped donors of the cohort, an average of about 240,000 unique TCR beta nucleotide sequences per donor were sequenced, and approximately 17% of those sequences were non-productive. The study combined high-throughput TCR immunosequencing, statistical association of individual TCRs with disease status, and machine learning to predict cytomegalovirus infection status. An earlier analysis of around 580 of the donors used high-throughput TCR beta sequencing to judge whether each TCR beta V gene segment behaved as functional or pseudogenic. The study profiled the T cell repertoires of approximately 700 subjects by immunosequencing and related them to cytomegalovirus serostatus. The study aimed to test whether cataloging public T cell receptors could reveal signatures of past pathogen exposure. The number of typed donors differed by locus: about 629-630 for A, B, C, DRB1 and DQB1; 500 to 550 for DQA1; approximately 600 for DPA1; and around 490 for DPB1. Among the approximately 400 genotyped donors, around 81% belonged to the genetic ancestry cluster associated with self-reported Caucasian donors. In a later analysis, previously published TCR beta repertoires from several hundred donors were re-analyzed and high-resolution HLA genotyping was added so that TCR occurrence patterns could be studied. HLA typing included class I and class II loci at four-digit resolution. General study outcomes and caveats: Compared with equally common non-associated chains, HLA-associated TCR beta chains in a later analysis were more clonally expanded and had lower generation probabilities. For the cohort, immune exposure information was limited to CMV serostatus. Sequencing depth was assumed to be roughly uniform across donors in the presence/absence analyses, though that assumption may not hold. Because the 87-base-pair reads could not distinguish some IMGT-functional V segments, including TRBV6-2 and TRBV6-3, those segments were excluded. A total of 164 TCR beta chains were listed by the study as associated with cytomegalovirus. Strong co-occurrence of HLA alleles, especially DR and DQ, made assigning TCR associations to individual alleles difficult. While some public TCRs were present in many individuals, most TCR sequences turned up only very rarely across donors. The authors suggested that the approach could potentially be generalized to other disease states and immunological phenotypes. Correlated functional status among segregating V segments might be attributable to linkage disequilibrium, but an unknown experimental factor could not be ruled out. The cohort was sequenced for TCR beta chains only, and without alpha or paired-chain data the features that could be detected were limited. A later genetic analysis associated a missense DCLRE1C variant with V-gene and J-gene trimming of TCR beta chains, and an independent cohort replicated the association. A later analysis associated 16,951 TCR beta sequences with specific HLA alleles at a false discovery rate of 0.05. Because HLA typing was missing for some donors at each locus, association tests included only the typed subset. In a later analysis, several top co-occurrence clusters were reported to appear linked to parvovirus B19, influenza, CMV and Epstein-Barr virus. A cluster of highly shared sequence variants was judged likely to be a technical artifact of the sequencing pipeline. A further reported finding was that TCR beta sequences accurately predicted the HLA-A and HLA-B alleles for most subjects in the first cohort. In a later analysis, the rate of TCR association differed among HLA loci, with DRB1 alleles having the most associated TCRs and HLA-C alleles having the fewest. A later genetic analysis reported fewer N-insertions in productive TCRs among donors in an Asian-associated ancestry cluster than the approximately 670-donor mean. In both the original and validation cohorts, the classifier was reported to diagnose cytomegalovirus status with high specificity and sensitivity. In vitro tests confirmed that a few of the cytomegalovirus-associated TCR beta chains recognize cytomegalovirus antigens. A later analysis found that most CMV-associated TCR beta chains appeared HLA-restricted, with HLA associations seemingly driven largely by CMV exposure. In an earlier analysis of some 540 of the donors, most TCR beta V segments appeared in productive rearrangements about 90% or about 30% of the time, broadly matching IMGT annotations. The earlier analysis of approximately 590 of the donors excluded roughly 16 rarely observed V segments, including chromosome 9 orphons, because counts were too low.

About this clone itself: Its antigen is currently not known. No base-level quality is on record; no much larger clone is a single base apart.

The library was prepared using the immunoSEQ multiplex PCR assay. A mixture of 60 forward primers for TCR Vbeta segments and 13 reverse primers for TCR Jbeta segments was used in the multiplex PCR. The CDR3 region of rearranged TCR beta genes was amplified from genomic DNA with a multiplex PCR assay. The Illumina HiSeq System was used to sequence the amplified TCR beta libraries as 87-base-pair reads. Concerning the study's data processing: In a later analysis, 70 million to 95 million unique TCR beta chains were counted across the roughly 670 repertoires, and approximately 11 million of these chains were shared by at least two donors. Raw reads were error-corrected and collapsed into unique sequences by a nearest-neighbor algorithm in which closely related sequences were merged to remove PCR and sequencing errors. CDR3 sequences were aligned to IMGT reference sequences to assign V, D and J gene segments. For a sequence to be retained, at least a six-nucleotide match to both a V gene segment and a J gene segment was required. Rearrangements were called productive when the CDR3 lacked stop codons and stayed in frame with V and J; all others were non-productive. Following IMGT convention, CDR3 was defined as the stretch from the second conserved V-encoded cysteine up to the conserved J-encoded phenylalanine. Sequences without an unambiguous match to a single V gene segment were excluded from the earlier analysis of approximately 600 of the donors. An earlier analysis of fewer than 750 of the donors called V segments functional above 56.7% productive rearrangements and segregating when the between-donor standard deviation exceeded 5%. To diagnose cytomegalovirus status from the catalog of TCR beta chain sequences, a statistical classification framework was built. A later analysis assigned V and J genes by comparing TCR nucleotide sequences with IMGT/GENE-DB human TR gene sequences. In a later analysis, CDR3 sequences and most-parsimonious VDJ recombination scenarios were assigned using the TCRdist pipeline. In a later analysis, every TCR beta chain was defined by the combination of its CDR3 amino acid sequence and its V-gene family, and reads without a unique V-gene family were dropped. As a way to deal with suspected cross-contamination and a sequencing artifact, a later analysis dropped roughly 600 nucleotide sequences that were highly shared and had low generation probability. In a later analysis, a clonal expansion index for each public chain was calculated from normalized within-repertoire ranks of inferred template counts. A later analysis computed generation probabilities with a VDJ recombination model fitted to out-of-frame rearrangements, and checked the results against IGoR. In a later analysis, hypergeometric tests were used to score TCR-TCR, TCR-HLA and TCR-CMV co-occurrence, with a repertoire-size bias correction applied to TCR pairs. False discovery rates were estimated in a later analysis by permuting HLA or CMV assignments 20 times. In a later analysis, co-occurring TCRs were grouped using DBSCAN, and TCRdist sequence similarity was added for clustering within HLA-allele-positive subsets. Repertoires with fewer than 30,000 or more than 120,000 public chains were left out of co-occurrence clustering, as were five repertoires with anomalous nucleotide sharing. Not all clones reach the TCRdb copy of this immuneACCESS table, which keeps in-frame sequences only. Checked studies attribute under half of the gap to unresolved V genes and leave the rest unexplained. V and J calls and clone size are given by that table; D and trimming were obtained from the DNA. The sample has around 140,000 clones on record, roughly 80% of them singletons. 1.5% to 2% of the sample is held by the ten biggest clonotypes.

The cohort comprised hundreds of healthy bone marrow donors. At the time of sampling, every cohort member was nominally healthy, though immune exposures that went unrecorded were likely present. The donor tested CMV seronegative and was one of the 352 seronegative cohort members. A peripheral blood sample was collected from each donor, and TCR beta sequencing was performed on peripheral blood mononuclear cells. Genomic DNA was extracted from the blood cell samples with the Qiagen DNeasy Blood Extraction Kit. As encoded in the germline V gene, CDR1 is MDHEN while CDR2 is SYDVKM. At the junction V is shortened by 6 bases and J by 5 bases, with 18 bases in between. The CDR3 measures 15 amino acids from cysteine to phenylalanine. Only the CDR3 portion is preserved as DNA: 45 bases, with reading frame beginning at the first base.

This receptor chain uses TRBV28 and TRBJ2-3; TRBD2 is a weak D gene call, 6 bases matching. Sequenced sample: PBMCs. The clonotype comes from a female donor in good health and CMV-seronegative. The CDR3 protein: CASSNRGLSRDTQYF. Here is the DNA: TGTGCCAGCAGCAATAGAGGACTATCGAGAGATACGCAGTATTTT.